A selection of T cell receptor beta chains follows, all from one sample in a study of T-cell memory formation after mild COVID-19. Each CDR3 protein gets one entry after TCRdb re-called the 5' RACE reads with MiXCR. The sample contains 250,000 to 350,000 distinct CDR3 sequences, 15% to 20% of which appear only once. The sequenced material came from PBMCs or a T cell subset sorted from them (not recorded which). The receptor source for this set is a man aged 18 to 30 who had mild COVID-19 (a few samples of this study predate the infection). Cell type and time point are not known. The CDR3 runs from the conserved cysteine through the conserved F or W.

TRBV6-6	CASSPGQQEEKLFF
TRBV7-2	CASSFGRSSYNEQFF
TRBV20-1	CSARKNEQFF
TRBV6-5	CASSYGGYDEQYF
TRBV5-1	CASSRTGGSGANVLTF
TRBV30	CAWSVEGHEQFF
TRBV12-3/TRBV12-4	CASSSGGYQETQYF
TRBV7-6	CASSLAREQSSYNSPLHF
TRBV18	CASSPDRATEQFF
TRBV5-1	CASSLGIGREGTEAFF
TRBV12-3/TRBV12-4	CASSLTAYNEQFF
TRBV6-5	CASRERQSNYGYTF
TRBV7-6	CASSLFSGGVGGAQYF
TRBV4-1	CASSQVPSETQYF
TRBV9	CASSGAGKSIQYF
TRBV6-2/TRBV6-3	CASSYDSYNEQFF